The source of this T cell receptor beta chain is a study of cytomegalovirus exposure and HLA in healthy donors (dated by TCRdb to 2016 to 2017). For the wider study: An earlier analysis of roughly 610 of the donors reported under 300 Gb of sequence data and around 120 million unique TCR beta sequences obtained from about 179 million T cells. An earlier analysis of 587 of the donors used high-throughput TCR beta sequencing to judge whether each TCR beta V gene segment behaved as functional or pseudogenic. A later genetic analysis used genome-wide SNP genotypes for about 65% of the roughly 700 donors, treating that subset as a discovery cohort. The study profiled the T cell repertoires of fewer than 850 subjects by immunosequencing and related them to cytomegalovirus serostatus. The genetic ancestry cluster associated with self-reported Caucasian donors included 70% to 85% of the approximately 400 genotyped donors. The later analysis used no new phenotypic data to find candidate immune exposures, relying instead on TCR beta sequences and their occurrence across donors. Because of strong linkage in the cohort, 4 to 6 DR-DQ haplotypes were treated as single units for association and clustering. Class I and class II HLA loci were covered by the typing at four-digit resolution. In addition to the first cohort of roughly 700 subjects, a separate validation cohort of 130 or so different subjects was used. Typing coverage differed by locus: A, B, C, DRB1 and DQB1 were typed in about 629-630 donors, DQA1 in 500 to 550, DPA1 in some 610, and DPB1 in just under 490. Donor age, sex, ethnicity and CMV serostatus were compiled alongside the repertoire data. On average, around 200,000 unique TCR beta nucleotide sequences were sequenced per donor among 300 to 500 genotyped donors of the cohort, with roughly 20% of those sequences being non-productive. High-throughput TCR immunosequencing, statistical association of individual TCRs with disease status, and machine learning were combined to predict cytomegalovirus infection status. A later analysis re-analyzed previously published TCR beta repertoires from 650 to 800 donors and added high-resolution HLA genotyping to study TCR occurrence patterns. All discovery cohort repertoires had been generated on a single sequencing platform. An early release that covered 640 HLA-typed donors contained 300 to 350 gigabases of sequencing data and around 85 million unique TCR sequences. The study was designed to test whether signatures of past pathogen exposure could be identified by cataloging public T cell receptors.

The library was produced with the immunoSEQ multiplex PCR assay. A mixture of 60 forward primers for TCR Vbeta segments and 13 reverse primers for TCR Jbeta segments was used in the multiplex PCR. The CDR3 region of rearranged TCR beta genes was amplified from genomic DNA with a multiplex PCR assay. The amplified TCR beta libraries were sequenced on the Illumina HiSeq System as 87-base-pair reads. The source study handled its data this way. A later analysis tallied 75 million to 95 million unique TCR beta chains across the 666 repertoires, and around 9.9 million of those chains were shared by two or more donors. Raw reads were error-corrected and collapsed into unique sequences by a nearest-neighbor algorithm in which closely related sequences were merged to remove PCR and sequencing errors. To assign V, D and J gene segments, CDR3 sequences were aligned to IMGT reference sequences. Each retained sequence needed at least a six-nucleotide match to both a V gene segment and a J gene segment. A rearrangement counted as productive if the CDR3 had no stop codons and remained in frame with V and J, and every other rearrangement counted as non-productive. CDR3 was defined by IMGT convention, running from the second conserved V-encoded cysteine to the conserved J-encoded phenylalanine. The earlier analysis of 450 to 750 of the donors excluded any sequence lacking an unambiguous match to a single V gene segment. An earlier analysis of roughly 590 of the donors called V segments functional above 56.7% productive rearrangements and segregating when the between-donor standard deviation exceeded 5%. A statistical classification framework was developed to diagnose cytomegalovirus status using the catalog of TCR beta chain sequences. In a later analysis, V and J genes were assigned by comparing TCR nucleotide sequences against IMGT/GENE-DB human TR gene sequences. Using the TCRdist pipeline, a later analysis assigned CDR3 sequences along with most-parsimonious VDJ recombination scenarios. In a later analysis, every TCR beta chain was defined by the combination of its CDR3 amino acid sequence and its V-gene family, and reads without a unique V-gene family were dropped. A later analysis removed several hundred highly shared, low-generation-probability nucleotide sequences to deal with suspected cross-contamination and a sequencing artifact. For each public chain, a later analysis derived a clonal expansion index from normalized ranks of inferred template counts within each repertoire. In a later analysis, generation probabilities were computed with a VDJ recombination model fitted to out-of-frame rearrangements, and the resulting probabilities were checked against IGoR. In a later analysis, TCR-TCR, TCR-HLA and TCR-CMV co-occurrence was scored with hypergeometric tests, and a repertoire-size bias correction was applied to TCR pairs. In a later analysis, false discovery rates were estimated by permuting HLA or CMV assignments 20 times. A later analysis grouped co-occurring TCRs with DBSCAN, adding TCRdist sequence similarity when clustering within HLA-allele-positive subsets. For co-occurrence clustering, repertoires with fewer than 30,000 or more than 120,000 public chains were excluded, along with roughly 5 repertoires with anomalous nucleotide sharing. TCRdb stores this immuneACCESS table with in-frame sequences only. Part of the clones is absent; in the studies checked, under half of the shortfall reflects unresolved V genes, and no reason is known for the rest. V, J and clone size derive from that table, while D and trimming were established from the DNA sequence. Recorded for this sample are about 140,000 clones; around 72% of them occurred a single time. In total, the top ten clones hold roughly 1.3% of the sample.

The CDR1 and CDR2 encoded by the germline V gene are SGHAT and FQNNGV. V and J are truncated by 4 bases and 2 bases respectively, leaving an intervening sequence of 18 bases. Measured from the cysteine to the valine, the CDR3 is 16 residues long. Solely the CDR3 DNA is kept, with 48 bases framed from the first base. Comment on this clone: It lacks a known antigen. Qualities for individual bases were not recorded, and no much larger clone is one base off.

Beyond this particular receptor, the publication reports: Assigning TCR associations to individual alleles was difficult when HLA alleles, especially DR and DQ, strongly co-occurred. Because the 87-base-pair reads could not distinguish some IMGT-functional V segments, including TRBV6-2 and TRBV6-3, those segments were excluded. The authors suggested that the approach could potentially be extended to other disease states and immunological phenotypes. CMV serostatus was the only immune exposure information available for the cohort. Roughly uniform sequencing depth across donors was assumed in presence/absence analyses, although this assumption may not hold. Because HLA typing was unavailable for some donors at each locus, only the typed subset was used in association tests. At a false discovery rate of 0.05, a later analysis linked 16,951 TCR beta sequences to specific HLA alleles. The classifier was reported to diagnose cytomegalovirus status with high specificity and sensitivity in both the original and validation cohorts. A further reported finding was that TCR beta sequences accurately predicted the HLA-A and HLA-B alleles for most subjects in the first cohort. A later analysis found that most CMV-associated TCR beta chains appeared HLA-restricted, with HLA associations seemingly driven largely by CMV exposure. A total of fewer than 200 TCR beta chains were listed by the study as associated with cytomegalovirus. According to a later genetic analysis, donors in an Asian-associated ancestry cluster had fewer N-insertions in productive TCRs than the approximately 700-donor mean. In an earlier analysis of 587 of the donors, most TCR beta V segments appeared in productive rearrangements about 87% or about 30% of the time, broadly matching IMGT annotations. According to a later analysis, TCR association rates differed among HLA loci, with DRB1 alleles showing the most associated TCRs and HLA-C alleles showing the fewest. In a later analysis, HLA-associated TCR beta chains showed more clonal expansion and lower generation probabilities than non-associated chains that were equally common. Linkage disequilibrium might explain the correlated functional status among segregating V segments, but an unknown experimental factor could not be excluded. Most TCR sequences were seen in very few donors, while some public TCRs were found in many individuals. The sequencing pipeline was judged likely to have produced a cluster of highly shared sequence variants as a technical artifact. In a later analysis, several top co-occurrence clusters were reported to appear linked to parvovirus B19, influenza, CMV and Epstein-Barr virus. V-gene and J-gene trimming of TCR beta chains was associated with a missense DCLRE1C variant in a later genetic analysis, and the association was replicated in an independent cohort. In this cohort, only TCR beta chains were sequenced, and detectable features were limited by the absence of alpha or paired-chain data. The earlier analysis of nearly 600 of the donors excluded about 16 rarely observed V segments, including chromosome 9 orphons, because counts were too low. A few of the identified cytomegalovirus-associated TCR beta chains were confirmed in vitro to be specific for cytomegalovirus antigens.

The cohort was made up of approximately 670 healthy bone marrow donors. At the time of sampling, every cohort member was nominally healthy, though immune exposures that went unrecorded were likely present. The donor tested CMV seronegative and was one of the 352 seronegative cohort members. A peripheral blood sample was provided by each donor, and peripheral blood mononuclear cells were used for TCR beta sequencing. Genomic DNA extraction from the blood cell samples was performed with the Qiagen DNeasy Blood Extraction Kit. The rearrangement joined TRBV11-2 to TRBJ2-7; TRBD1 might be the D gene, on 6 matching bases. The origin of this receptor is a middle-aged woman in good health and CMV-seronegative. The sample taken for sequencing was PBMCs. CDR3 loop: CASSYGFGDTPYEQYV. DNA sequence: TGTGCCAGCAGCTACGGTTTTGGGGACACCCCCTACGAGCAGTACGTC.